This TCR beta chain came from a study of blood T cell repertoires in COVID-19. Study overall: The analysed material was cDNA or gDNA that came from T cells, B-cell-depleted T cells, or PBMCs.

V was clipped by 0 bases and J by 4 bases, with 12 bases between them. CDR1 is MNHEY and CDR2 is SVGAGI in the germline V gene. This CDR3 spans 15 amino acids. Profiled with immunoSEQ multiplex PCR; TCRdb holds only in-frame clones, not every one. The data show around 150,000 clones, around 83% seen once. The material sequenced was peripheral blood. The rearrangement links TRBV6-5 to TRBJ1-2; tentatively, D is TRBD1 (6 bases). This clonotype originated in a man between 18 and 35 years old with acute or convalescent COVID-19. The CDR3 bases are TGTGCCAGCAGTTACTCGGTGGGGGCGGTCTATGGCTACACCTTC. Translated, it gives CASSYSVGAVYGYTF.